The rows below give T cell receptor beta chains drawn from one sample of a study of blood T cell repertoires in COVID-19. The method was immunoSEQ multiplex PCR; TCRdb's version includes in-frame clones alone and lacks a portion of them. The sample holds roughly 200,000 clones, 80% to 90% seen once. Source material: peripheral blood. These receptors originate from a man between 18 and 35 years old with active or convalescent COVID-19. Both conserved end residues are part of each CDR3. The order of the fields is clone size, J gene, D gene, V gene, CDR3 DNA, CDR3 protein. The D gene is left open where the match is weak. Size values are once, few and many counts, or a class for expanded clones, and some rows have none.

>-|TRBJ2-7|TRBD1|TRBV5-4
TGTGCCAGCAGTTTGGCTGGACAGGGCCCTGGGAGGGAGCAGTACTTC
CASSLAGQGPGREQYF
>once|TRBJ2-6|-|TRBV28
TGTGCCACGGAAACAGGCTCTGGGGCCAACGTCCTGACTTTC
CATETGSGANVLTF
>-|TRBJ1-1|-|TRBV10-2
TGCGCCAGCAGTGAGGCTGGTGGAGCTGAAGCTTTCTTT
CASSEAGGAEAFF
>-|TRBJ2-7|TRBD2|TRBV18
TGTGCCAGCTCACCTCAAAGAGGCGGGAGATCGGGAGAGCAGTACTTC
CASSPQRGGRSGEQYF
>-|TRBJ2-2|TRBD2|TRBV6-5
TGTGCCAGCAGCGCGACTAGCAGTGGACCCGGGGAGCTGTTTTTT
CASSATSSGPGELFF
>-|TRBJ2-3|TRBD2|TRBV7-2
TGTGCCAGCAGCCCTAGCGGCTTGGGCACAGATACGCAGTATTTT
CASSPSGLGTDTQYF
>-|TRBJ2-1|TRBD2|TRBV6-2/TRBV6-3
TGTGCCAGCAGTTTAAAGGGGACTAGACGATATGAGCAGTTCTTC
CASSLKGTRRYEQFF
>-|TRBJ1-1|TRBD1|TRBV3-1/TRBV3-2
TGTGCCAGCAGCCCGAACAGGGGCTCTGAAGCTTTCTTT
CASSPNRGSEAFF
>few|TRBJ2-2|-|TRBV7-9
TGTGCCAGCAGCTTACCCGGTGTGGGGCCCGGCACCGGGGAGCTGTTTTTT
CASSLPGVGPGTGELFF
>once|TRBJ1-1|TRBD1|TRBV5-6
TGTGCCAGCAGCTTCAGGGGGCCCTTCCCGGACACTGAAGCTTTCTTT
CASSFRGPFPDTEAFF
>-|TRBJ1-2|-|TRBV19
TGTGCCAGTCGCGATGTTGGACGGGGGGAGGCCTATGGCTACACCTTC
CASRDVGRGEAYGYTF
>-|TRBJ2-1|-|TRBV6-6
TGTGCCAGCAAGATCGCAGAAAGCTCCTACAATGAGCAGTTCTTC
CASKIAESSYNEQFF
>-|TRBJ2-1|-|TRBV13
TGTGCCAGCAGCCTCGAGAGCAGGGTAAAGTTCTTC
CASSLESRVKFF
>-|TRBJ1-2|TRBD1|TRBV7-8
TGTGCCAGCAGCACAACAGGGGGCAGACATTACTATGGCTACACCTTC
CASSTTGGRHYYGYTF
>-|TRBJ2-5|TRBD2|TRBV10-3
TGTGCCATCAGGCCTAGGACTAGCGTAAAGACCCAGTACTTC
CAIRPRTSVKTQYF
>-|TRBJ1-1|-|TRBV25-1
TGTGCCAGCAGTAGGGAGACTGAAGCTTTCTTT
CASSRETEAFF
>-|TRBJ1-2|-|TRBV27
TGTGCCAGCAGTTTTTCTGGGGCGGTAGGCTACACCTTC
CASSFSGAVGYTF
>-|TRBJ2-2|TRBD2|TRBV10-3
TGTGCCATCAGTGGAAAGAGGACTAGCGGGAGAACCGGGGAGCTGTTTTTT
CAISGKRTSGRTGELFF
>-|TRBJ2-2|TRBD1|TRBV5-4
TGTGCCAGCAGCCGGGACAGTGCGAACACCGGGGAGCTGTTTTTT
CASSRDSANTGELFF
>-|TRBJ2-5|TRBD1|TRBV7-6
TGTGCCAGCAGCTTAAGCCCGGGACAGGCTCAAGAGACCCAGTACTTC
CASSLSPGQAQETQYF
>-|TRBJ1-1|TRBD1|TRBV28
TGTGCCAGCAGTTTATCCGACAGGGGTCGAGGTGAAGCTTTCTTT
CASSLSDRGRGEAFF
>-|TRBJ1-2|TRBD1|TRBV5-1
TGCGCCAGCAGCGTGGACAGGGTCTTTGGCTACACCTTC
CASSVDRVFGYTF
>-|TRBJ2-1|TRBD2|TRBV10-3
TGTGCCACCTCCGGGACTAGCGGAGACAATGAGCAGTTCTTC
CATSGTSGDNEQFF
>-|TRBJ2-5|TRBD1|TRBV7-9
TGTGCCAGCAGCCAAGGGACAGGACAAGAGACCCAGTACTTC
CASSQGTGQETQYF
>-|TRBJ2-4|-|TRBV2
TGTGCCAGCAGTGAAAGAACACTACGGCAAGACATTCAGTACTTC
CASSERTLRQDIQYF
>-|TRBJ2-1|TRBD2|TRBV14
TGTGCCAGCAGCCCGGGGACTAGCGGGAGGGCCATGCAGTTCTTC
CASSPGTSGRAMQFF
>-|TRBJ2-7|-|TRBV5-1
TGCGCCAGCAGCTTATGGGGGGGCCTGAACGAGCAGTACTTC
CASSLWGGLNEQYF
>-|TRBJ2-7|TRBD2|TRBV7-2
TGTGCCAGCAGCACAGGACTAGCGGGTCCCTACGAGCAGTACTTC
CASSTGLAGPYEQYF
>once|TRBJ1-2|TRBD1|TRBV5-4
TGTGCCAGCAGCCTAATTAGACAGGGGGAGCATGGCTACACCTTC
CASSLIRQGEHGYTF
>-|TRBJ1-1|-|TRBV12-3/TRBV12-4
TGTGCCAGCAGTTTAAAGGGGTACACTGAAGCTTTCTTT
CASSLKGYTEAFF
>-|TRBJ2-1|TRBD2|TRBV29-1
TGCAGCGTTGATCGGACTAGCGGGACTAATGAGCAGTTCTTC
CSVDRTSGTNEQFF
>-|TRBJ2-7|TRBD1|TRBV19
TGTGCCAGTAGGAGACAGGGGGGTTCATACGAGCAGTACTTC
CASRRQGGSYEQYF
>-|TRBJ2-7|TRBD2|TRBV4-2
TGTGCCAGCAGCCAACCGGGACTAGCGAGCTACGAGCAGTACTTC
CASSQPGLASYEQYF
>once|TRBJ2-5|TRBD2|TRBV20-1
TGCAGTGCTAGTGGGTCAAGTCTGGGACTAGCGGGATCCGAGACCCAGTACTTC
CSASGSSLGLAGSETQYF
>-|TRBJ2-7|TRBD1|TRBV24-1
TGTGCCACCAGTGACCCCCGGACAGGGGGCTACGAGCAGTACTTC
CATSDPRTGGYEQYF
>once|TRBJ2-7|TRBD2|TRBV7-2
TGTGCCAGCAGCTTAATTGGGGGGGGCGAGCAGTACTTC
CASSLIGGGEQYF
>-|TRBJ2-1|-|TRBV7-9
TGTGCCAGCACGGGCGGGATGGCCTACAATGAGCAGTTCTTC
CASTGGMAYNEQFF
>-|TRBJ1-1|-|TRBV2
TGTGCCAGCAGTGGTCTGGGGACAAACACTGAAGCTTTCTTT
CASSGLGTNTEAFF
>-|TRBJ2-5|TRBD2|TRBV11-1
TGTGCCAGCAGCATGAGACTAGCGGGAGGGCTTACCCAGTACTTC
CASSMRLAGGLTQYF
>-|TRBJ2-1|-|TRBV30
TGTGCCTGGAGTTTCTCACAAGTCTACAATGAGCAGTTCTTC
CAWSFSQVYNEQFF
>once|TRBJ2-1|TRBD2|TRBV19
TGTGCCAGTAGTACGGGACTAGCGGTAAACAATGAGCAGTTCTTC
CASSTGLAVNNEQFF
>few|TRBJ2-3|TRBD1|TRBV27
TGTGCCAGCAAAATGACAGGGGTTCTTGATACGCAGTATTTT
CASKMTGVLDTQYF
>-|TRBJ2-5|-|TRBV7-8
TGTGCCAGCAGCTTACTAGTCACAGGACCACAAGAGACCCAGTACTTC
CASSLLVTGPQETQYF
>-|TRBJ2-5|TRBD1|TRBV7-2
TGTGCCAGCAGCTCACAGGGGGGCGAGACCCAGTACTTC
CASSSQGGETQYF
>-|TRBJ2-1|-|TRBV9
TGTGCCAGCAGCGTAGGACTCTTGAGCAATGAGCAGTTCTTC
CASSVGLLSNEQFF
>-|TRBJ2-2|TRBD2|TRBV30
TGTGCCTGGAGTCCCGAGGGACTAGCGCGACACACCGGGGAGCTGTTTTTT
CAWSPEGLARHTGELFF
>-|TRBJ2-2|TRBD1|TRBV28
TGTGCCAGCGTTCCGGGACAGGGGAACACCGGGGAGCTGTTTTTT
CASVPGQGNTGELFF